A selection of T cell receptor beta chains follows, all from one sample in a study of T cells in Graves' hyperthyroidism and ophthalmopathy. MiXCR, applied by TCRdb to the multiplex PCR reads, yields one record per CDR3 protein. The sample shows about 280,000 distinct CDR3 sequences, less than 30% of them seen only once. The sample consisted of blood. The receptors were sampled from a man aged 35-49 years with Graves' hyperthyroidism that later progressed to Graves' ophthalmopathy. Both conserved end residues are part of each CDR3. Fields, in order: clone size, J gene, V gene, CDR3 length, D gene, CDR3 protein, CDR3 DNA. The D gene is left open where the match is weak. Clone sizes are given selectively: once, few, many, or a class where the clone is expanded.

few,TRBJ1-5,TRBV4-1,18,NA,CASSPVLGADSVVQPQHF,TGCGCCAGCAGCCCAGTCCTAGGGGCGGATAGTGTGGTTCAGCCCCAGCATTTT
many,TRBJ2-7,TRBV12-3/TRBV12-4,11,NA,CASSASTEQYF,TGTGCCAGCAGTGCCTCAACCGAGCAGTACTTC
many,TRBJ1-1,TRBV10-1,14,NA,CASSDKALATEAFF,TGCGCCAGCAGTGATAAAGCCCTAGCCACTGAAGCTTTCTTT
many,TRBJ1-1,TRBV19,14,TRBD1,CASRQGMWNTEAFF,TGTGCCAGTAGACAGGGGATGTGGAACACTGAAGCTTTCTTT
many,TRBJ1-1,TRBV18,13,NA,CASDAVSNTEAFF,TGTGCCAGCGACGCGGTATCGAACACTGAAGCTTTCTTT
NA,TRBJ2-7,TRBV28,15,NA,CASHSAARQGYEQYF,TGTGCCAGCCACTCAGCGGCCAGGCAGGGGTACGAGCAGTACTTC
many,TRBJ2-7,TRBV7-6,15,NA,CASSKIPGTPYEQYF,TGTGCCAGCAGCAAGATTCCCGGCACACCCTACGAGCAGTACTTC
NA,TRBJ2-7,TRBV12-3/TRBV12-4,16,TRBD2,CASSPRGLAGAGEQYF,TGTGCCAGCAGTCCGCGGGGACTAGCGGGAGCTGGGGAGCAGTACTTC
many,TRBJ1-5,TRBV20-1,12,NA,CSGKAGNQPQHF,TGCAGTGGGAAGGCGGGAAATCAGCCCCAGCATTTT
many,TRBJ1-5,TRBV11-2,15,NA,CASSLGVRYNQPQHF,TGTGCCAGCAGCCTAGGGGTCCGCTACAATCAGCCCCAGCATTTT
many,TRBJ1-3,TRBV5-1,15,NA,CASSGGLSSGNTIYF,TGCGCCAGCAGCGGGGGACTGAGCTCTGGAAACACCATATATTTT
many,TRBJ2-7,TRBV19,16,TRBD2,CASSIKGGTRAYEQYF,TGTGCCAGTAGTATAAAGGGAGGGACCCGCGCCTACGAGCAGTACTTC
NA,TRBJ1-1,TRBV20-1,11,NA,CSARSGQEAFF,TGCAGTGCTAGATCAGGACAGGAAGCTTTCTTT
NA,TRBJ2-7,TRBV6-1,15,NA,CASSEAHRVSYEQYF,TGTGCCAGCAGTGAAGCGCACAGGGTGTCCTACGAGCAGTACTTC
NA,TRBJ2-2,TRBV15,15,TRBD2,CATDSGRANTGELFF,TGTGCCACCGACAGCGGGAGGGCGAACACCGGGGAGCTGTTTTTT
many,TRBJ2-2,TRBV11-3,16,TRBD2,CASSLVAGGYTGELFF,TGTGCCAGCAGCTTAGTTGCGGGAGGGTACACCGGGGAGCTGTTTTTT
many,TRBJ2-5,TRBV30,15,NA,CAWSVKAHLGETQYF,TGTGCCTGGAGTGTCAAAGCGCATCTTGGGGAGACCCAGTACTTC
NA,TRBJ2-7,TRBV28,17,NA,CASTTLGEGPSTYEQYF,TGTGCCAGCACCACCCTGGGGGAAGGGCCATCTACCTACGAGCAGTACTTC
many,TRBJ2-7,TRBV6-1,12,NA,CASRKTVYEQYF,TGTGCCAGCAGGAAGACAGTCTACGAGCAGTACTTC
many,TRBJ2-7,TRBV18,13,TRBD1,CASSLGQDYEQYF,TGTGCCAGCTCCCTTGGACAGGACTACGAGCAGTACTTC
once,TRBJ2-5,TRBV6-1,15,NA,CASGRTVREQETQYF,TGTGCCAGCGGTCGGACAGTGCGCGAGCAAGAGACCCAGTACTTC
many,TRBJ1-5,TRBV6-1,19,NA,CASSERGRARVRSNQPQHF,TGTGCCAGCAGTGAACGAGGGAGGGCGAGGGTTAGGAGCAATCAGCCCCAGCATTTT
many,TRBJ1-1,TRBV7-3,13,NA,CASSLRGNTEAFF,TGTGCCAGTAGTCTTCGTGGGAACACTGAAGCTTTCTTT